This TCR beta chain was sequenced in a study of regulatory T cells in long-lasting Graves disease. Findings and caveats of the study: Persistent cases of Graves' showed reduced TCR diversity relative to newly diagnosed patients.

Time point defined: newly diagnosed GD, antithyroid drugs for less than 3 months. RNA extracted from PBMCs served as the sequencing template. Diagnosis followed American Thyroid Association guidelines for Graves' disease. The CDR3 has 14 amino acids. Trimming pared 3 bases from V and 7 bases from J, leaving 13 bases between. Germline-derived CDR1 and CDR2 are SGHVS and FQNEAQ. This clonotype was seen at least ten times. The antigen remains unidentified. Library construction for TCR beta used iRepertoire HTBI primers and Arm-PCR of CDR3 regions. TCRdb analysed the multiplex PCR reads with MiXCR anew, one entry per CDR3 protein. There are 510,000 or so distinct CDR3 sequences in the sample; 9.5% to 15% occur only once, and 8% to 10% lies in the top ten. These same data were also listed under a study on T cells in Graves' hyperthyroidism and ophthalmopathy.

This specimen consisted of peripheral blood mononuclear cells (PBMCs), obtained at new diagnosis, from a patient treated with antithyroid drugs. The rearrangement links TRBV7-8 to TRBJ1-5, with TRBD1 as a possible D gene (5 bases). This TCR came from a woman aged 30 to 39 with Graves disease. In DNA, the CDR3 is TGTGCCAGCAGCTTGCAGGGCATTAGGCAGCCCCAGCATTTT. Amino acids: CASSLQGIRQPQHF. Looking up the rest from reference TRBV7-8 and TRBJ1-5 gives the full variable domain: GAGVSQSPRYKVAKRGQDVALRCDPISGHVSLFWYQQALGQGPEFLTYFQNEAQLDKSGLPSDRFFAERPEGSVSTLKIQRTQQEDSAVYLCASSLQGIRQPQHFGDGTRLSIL.